This record covers a single TCR beta chain. This entry is derived from a study of radiation and T cells in renal cell carcinoma. Looking at the study overall: Nephrectomy followed 15 Gy stereotactic body radiation by 4 weeks.

Profiled with immunoSEQ multiplex PCR; TCRdb holds only in-frame clones, not every one. The repertoire holds around 60,000 clones, roughly 79% seen once, with 6.5% to 8% in the top ten. Time point described: blood 2 weeks post-SBRT. Noted treatment: 15 Gy SBRT to primary tumor, nephrectomy 4 weeks later. The CDR3 has 14 residues. From germline, CDR1 is SGHRS and CDR2 YFSETQ. Deletions cut 0 bases from V and 6 bases from J, with 11 bases between. Sequenced here: blood, sampled from a patient whose treatment included radiotherapy and nephrectomy. The chain carries TRBV5-1 and TRBJ2-3; weak D call: TRBD1 (6 bases). The source is a man in his sixties with renal cell carcinoma. CDR3 DNA sequence: TGCGCCAGCAGCTTGGAGGGGGTTATTGATACGCAGTATTTT. As protein: CASSLEGVIDTQYF.